This T cell receptor (beta chain) was retrieved from a study of blood T cell repertoires in COVID-19. Looking at the study overall: Spain, Italy and the United States supplied samples that represented acute and convalescent COVID-19. T cells, B-cell-depleted T cells, or PBMCs provided the cDNA or gDNA that served as material.

This clone was counted a few times. Authors' analysis steps: Amplification with reference gene primers provided the estimates of nucleated cell counts. The data were produced by immunoSEQ multiplex PCR, yet TCRdb's version contains in-frame clones alone and is incomplete. That table gives V, J and clone size, and the DNA gave D and trimming. The sample yields approximately 52,000 clones, roughly 87% seen once. Germline loops: CDR1 LNHDA, CDR2 SQIVND (reference sequence). The CDR3 sequence is 15 residues long. Trimming pared 7 bases from V and 7 bases from J, leaving 17 bases between. Source material: peripheral blood. This receptor was identified in a human donor with active COVID-19. The donor label of this sample is uncertain. V and J are TRBV19 and TRBJ1-6, with D perhaps TRBD1 (5 bases). Written as DNA, the CDR3 is TGTGCCAGTATACTTAGGGGAACCCTGAATTCACCCCTCCACTTT. Protein product: CASILRGTLNSPLHF.